This T cell receptor (beta chain) derives from a study of T cell responses to AZD1222 COVID-19 vaccine. The ends were cut back, 5 bases at V and 4 bases at J, with 12 bases in the middle. The germline V gene encodes CDR1 SSHAT and CDR2 FNYEAQ (reference sequence). This CDR3 contains 14 residues. Sequencing used immunoSEQ multiplex PCR; TCRdb keeps in-frame clones, though not all of them. The table records 90,000 to 130,000 clones, roughly four fifths of them present only once. Source: peripheral blood, taken on day 0 of AZD1222 vaccination. The V call is TRBV7-7, the J call TRBJ1-3; D not certain. This TCR came from an adult in good health. This chain's CDR3 is CASSTGLGGNTIYF. The CDR3 DNA follows: TGTGCCAGCAGCACCGGTTTGGGAGGAAACACCATATATTTT.